This passage covers 25 T cell receptor beta chains from one sample sequenced in a study of regulatory T cells in long-lasting Graves disease (dated by TCRdb to about 2021). Explained via the paper, the time point label denotes: newly diagnosed GD, antithyroid drugs for less than 3 months. RNA was extracted from PBMCs in TRIzol for both TCR sequencing and RNA sequencing. Receptor libraries were prepared by multiplex PCR. The data were produced on an Illumina HiSeq 4000. To build TCR beta libraries, CDR3 regions were amplified by Arm-PCR using iRepertoire HTBI primers. In TCRdb, the public reads were trimmed at Q25 with fastp and aligned with MiXCR, with productive beta chains retained. Identical CDR3 protein sequences are pooled into one entry, listed with their most common genes and DNA. The sample includes around 500,000 distinct CDR3 sequences, with roughly 13% observed a single time. 10% of the sample is held by the ten biggest clonotypes.

This sample also belongs to another study, concerning T cells in Graves' hyperthyroidism and ophthalmopathy.

The input for sequencing was peripheral blood mononuclear cells (PBMCs), taken at new diagnosis, from a patient treated with antithyroid drugs. These receptors were taken from a man aged 30-40 years with Graves disease. Donor details come from another sample of the same person, matched by shared clones.

This clonotype occurred many times. The chain is built from TRBV4-1 and TRBJ1-2, with a tentative D call TRBD1 (5 bases). CDR3 length: 16 amino acids. Trimming shortened V by 1 base and J by 4 bases, and 16 bases separated the two germline ends. Germline V gene data show CDR1 as MGHRA and CDR2 as YSYEKL. The CDR3 sequence is CASSQGAGARIYGYTF. The CDR3 nucleotides are TGCGCCAGCAGCCAAGGGGCCGGGGCTCGAATCTATGGCTACACCTTC.

This clonotype has ten or more counts. The J gene is TRBJ2-3, the V gene TRBV14; D unclear. The germline gives CDR1 SGHDN, CDR2 FVKESK. V lost 1 base and J lost 1, with 12 bases in between. CDR3 length: 16 amino acids. The DNA for the CDR3 is TGTGCCAGCAGCCAAGTAACCCCTGGACGCACAGATACGCAGTATTTT. Amino acids: CASSQVTPGRTDTQYF.

This clonotype was picked up many times. The chain combines TRBV7-3 with TRBJ2-5; D possibly corresponds to TRBD2 (5 bases). Trimming stripped 5 bases from V and 1 base from J, with 8 bases between. The CDR3 consists of 13 residues. The V gene's germline CDR1 is SGHTA and CDR2 FQGTGA. CDR3 sequence (DNA): TGTGCCAGCAGCCCCGGGATCCAAGAGACCCAGTACTTC. This gives the protein CASSPGIQETQYF.

The rearrangement joins TRBV7-2 to TRBJ1-5; 11 positions match TRBD1. CDR1 is SGHTA, CDR2 FQGNSA, per germline. There are 18 residues in the CDR3. Unmatched junction bases numbered 5, after V lost 1 base and J lost 0 bases. The CDR3 DNA reads as TGTGCCAGCAGCTTAGGGACAGGGGGCCTAATTAGCAATCAGCCCCAGCATTTT. As protein: CASSLGTGGLISNQPQHF.

This clonotype was seen at least ten times. For the CDR3, the DNA is TGTGCCAGCAGTTACAGTGCAGAGACCCAGTACTTC. This codes for CASSYSAETQYF. V gene TRBV6-5 combines with J gene TRBJ2-5; no definite D call. Per germline, CDR1 MNHEY and CDR2 SVGAGI. The CDR3 covers 12 residues. V was shortened by 2 bases and J by 4 bases, with 5 bases between the two germline ends.

This clonotype has just one count. A far larger clone is one nucleotide away, so this likely arose from a read error. V gene TRBV7-9 combines with J gene TRBJ2-3; tentative D call: TRBD2 (5 bases). Trimming left V 11 bases short and J 7 bases short, with 13 bases between. This CDR3 is 11 amino acids long. The germline V gene has CDR1 SEHNR and CDR2 FQNEAQ (reference sequence). CDR3 amino acids: CAALDGNTQYF. CDR3 DNA sequence: TGTGCCGCACTCGACGGGAATACGCAGTATTTT.

The table lists this clonotype with a few counts. The V and J genes are TRBV20-1 and TRBJ2-1, with 10 bases fitting TRBD2. With V trimmed by 3 bases and J by 6 bases, 8 bases remained unmatched. The CDR3 contains 15 residues. Germline CDR1 and CDR2: DFQATT and SNEGSKA (reference sequence). In DNA form, the CDR3 reads TGCAGTGCTAGTAGGGGGACTAGCGCGGGCAATGAGCAGTTCTTC. Translated: CSASRGTSAGNEQFF.

This clonotype came up many times. V gene TRBV4-1 combines with J gene TRBJ2-7; TRBD2 is a possible D gene (5 bases). V dropped 1 base and J dropped 7 bases, with 5 bases sitting between them. The CDR3 length is 11 residues. Germline V gene sequence: CDR1 MGHRA, CDR2 YSYEKL. The CDR3 here is CASSQAGEQYF. DNA of the CDR3: TGCGCCAGCAGCCAAGCGGGAGAGCAGTACTTC.

This clonotype was counted at least ten times. The chain has TRBV12-3 or TRBV12-4 and TRBJ1-5; perhaps TRBD1 as D (6 bases). The CDR3 contains 15 residues. V shed 3 bases and J shed 6 bases, with 15 bases lying between them. Here the CDR3 reads CASSLLGATSQPQHF. The CDR3 nucleotides read TGTGCCAGCAGTTTGTTGGGGGCAACGAGTCAGCCCCAGCATTTT.

The chain joins TRBV20-1 to TRBJ2-5; 10 bases match TRBD2. CDR3 length: 14 amino acids. The V segment lost 4 bases and the J segment 5 bases; nucleotides outside the gene matches: 7. The V gene's germline CDR1 is DFQATT and CDR2 SNEGSKA (reference sequence). Here the CDR3 DNA reads TGCAGTGCTAAACTAGCGGGGAGAAGCGAGACCCAGTACTTC. Translated: CSAKLAGRSETQYF.

This clonotype was observed many times. The rearrangement links TRBV6-1 to TRBJ2-3; 8 bases align to TRBD1. CDR1 and CDR2 (germline): MNHNS, SASEGT. The CDR3 has 17 amino acids. V lost 6 bases, J lost 2 bases, and 13 bases stayed unmatched. DNA for the CDR3: TGTGCCAGCAGCCGTATTGGGCCAGGGGGCATCACAGATACGCAGTATTTT. This translates into CASSRIGPGGITDTQYF.

Ten or more counts support this clonotype. J is TRBJ2-2 and V is TRBV18, with 7 bases matching TRBD2. Germline trimming cut 1 base from V and 12 bases from J; bases unmatched to any gene: 8. The CDR3 runs 14 residues. The germline CDR1 and CDR2 sequences are KGHSH and LQKENI. CDR3 DNA sequence: TGTGCCAGCTCACCACAGTCTGCGCGGGAGAAGCTGTTTTTT. Protein: CASSPQSAREKLFF.

The chain joins TRBV5-1 to TRBJ2-3; weak D call: TRBD1 (6 bases). This CDR3 has 16 residues. Per germline, CDR1 SGHRS and CDR2 YFSETQ. V was cut by 0 bases and J by 0 bases, with 11 bases left in between. CDR3 DNA: TGCGCCAGCAGCTTGGGGGGACATTCTAGCACAGATACGCAGTATTTT. Amino acids: CASSLGGHSSTDTQYF.

In its sample, this clonotype was seen many times. The V and J genes are TRBV12-5 and TRBJ1-1, with 7 positions matching TRBD1. The CDR3 runs 16 residues. With 7 bases clipped from V and 0 bases from J, the junction kept 11 bases outside the gene matches. Germline V CDR1 and CDR2: LGHNT, FRNRAP. The DNA for the CDR3 is TGTGCTAGTGCCCCGGGACAGCGAAACTTGAACACTGAAGCTTTCTTT. It encodes CASAPGQRNLNTEAFF.

This clonotype was seen at least ten times. The genes are TRBV5-1 and TRBJ2-1, with D uncertain. The CDR3 is 14 residues long. In germline, CDR1 is SGHRS, CDR2 YFSETQ. V was clipped by 4 bases and J by 7 bases, with 15 bases between them. The CDR3 here is CASSRDRYGNEQFF. The CDR3 coding sequence is TGCGCCAGCAGCCGAGACCGGTACGGGAATGAGCAGTTCTTC.

This clonotype was found many times. V gene TRBV12-3 or TRBV12-4 combines with J gene TRBJ1-1, with 9 bases fitting TRBD1. V was pared by 1 base and J by 6 bases, with 3 bases of the junction left unmatched. The CDR3 is 14 amino acids. The DNA of the CDR3 is TGTGCCAGCAGTTTAGGGGGACAGGGAGCTGAAGCTTTCTTT. Amino acids: CASSLGGQGAEAFF.

This clonotype occurred many times. The V and J genes are TRBV28 and TRBJ2-5, with D possibly TRBD2 on 6 matching bases. The CDR3 contains 15 residues. Germline assignment: CDR1 MDHEN and CDR2 SYDVKM. V lost 3 bases and J lost 2, with 13 bases in between. CDR3 in DNA: TGTGCCAGCAGTTTGTTTGACCTAGCGCAAGAGACCCAGTACTTC. Amino acid sequence: CASSLFDLAQETQYF.

This clonotype was found many times. The rearrangement uses TRBV24-1 and TRBJ1-5, with a tentative D call TRBD1 (5 bases). Germline CDR1 KGHDR, CDR2 SFDVKD. The CDR3 spans 14 residues. Trimming removed 6 bases at V and 7 bases at J, with 15 bases between. The CDR3 sequence: CATSTGGGGQPQHF. CDR3 nucleotide sequence: TGTGCCACCAGTACGGGGGGAGGCGGACAGCCCCAGCATTTT.

This clonotype was recorded once. The V gene is TRBV3-1, the J gene TRBJ2-7; a weak D match, TRBD1 (6 bases). The germline V gene has CDR1 LGHDT and CDR2 YNNKEL (reference sequence). The ends were cut back, 2 bases at V and 2 bases at J, with 10 bases in the middle. The CDR3 runs 14 residues. The CDR3 spells CASSQQAGAYEQYF. CDR3 sequence (DNA): TGTGCCAGCAGCCAACAAGCAGGGGCCTACGAGCAGTACTTC.

This clonotype has ten or more counts. The chain joins TRBV20-1 to TRBJ2-1; D remains ambiguous. The CDR3 is 12 residues long. Germline V gives CDR1 DFQATT, CDR2 SNEGSKA (reference sequence). V lost 4 bases and J 6 bases, leaving 10 bases between the germline ends. The CDR3: CSATRSRNEQFF. DNA for the CDR3: TGCAGTGCTACTCGCTCCCGCAATGAGCAGTTCTTC.

This clonotype has a count of ten or more. The chain couples TRBV5-1 to TRBJ2-1; D is uncertain. In germline, CDR1 is SGHRS, CDR2 YFSETQ. CDR3 length: 14 amino acids. The V gene lost 0 bases and the J gene lost 1 base, with 5 bases spanning the gap. The CDR3 coding sequence is TGCGCCAGCAGCTTGGGGCAATCCTACAATGAGCAGTTCTTC. It translates to CASSLGQSYNEQFF.

This clonotype has ten or more counts. This chain links TRBV12-3 or TRBV12-4 with TRBJ2-5, with 9 bases that match TRBD2. This CDR3 has 14 residues. V lost 5 bases to trimming and J lost 5 bases; unmatched junction nucleotides: 6. CDR3 amino acids: CASSPAGGSETQYF. The CDR3 DNA sequence: TGTGCCAGCAGTCCAGCGGGAGGATCCGAGACCCAGTACTTC.

This clonotype was counted many times. The genes are TRBV7-6 and TRBJ1-6; D unclear. CDR3 length: 16 amino acids. Trimming removed 5 bases at V and 0 bases at J, with 11 bases between. Germline lookup yields CDR1 SGHVS and CDR2 FNYEAQ. CDR3 sequence: CASSARGSSYNSPLHF. DNA of the CDR3: TGTGCCAGCAGCGCCCGTGGGAGCTCCTATAATTCACCCCTCCACTTT.

This clonotype was picked up many times. The chain links TRBV12-3 or TRBV12-4 to TRBJ1-2; D is ambiguous. V dropped 2 bases and J dropped 6 bases, with 10 bases sitting between them. This CDR3 spans 13 amino acids. DNA for the CDR3: TGTGCCAGCAGTTTAAATAATCTGGATGGCTACACCTTC. This codes for CASSLNNLDGYTF.

This clonotype was found many times. V is TRBV24-1 and J is TRBJ2-1; D unresolved. Germline assignment: CDR1 KGHDR and CDR2 SFDVKD. This CDR3 contains 11 residues. V was trimmed by 5 bases and J by 9 bases, leaving 7 bases between them. The CDR3 DNA sequence: TGTGCCACCAGTGTTGTCGGTGAGCAGTTCTTC. Protein product: CATSVVGEQFF.